This T cell receptor (beta chain) was sequenced for a study of radiotherapy plus CTLA-4 blockade in lung cancer. Whole-study findings and limits: In blood, tumor-derived TCR clones expanded after radiotherapy plus ipilimumab.

In the case of this clone: Antigen specificity is unknown.

V shed 4 bases, J shed 8 bases, and the junction held 9 bases outside the gene matches. CDR3 size: 15 residues. Germline V lookup: CDR1 SGHRS, CDR2 YFSETQ. Sequencing was performed with immunoSEQ multiplex PCR; in TCRdb, only in-frame clones are kept and a portion is missing. The table records more than 95,000 clones, 75% to 80% of them present only once. The rearrangement links TRBV5-1 to TRBJ2-1; 10 bases are a match to TRBD2. The receptor's source is a human donor with non-small cell lung cancer who had a partial response to radiotherapy plus ipilimumab. Sequenced material: peripheral blood, taken from a patient treated with radiotherapy plus ipilimumab. The CDR3 DNA sequence: TGCGCCAGCAGCCCGAGCGGGAGGGCCTGGGATGAGCAGTTCTTC. Its translation is CASSPSGRAWDEQFF. The whole variable domain, filled in from reference TRBV5-1 and TRBJ2-1, reads KAGVTQTPRYLIKTRGQQVTLSCSPISGHRSVSWYQQTPGQGLQFLFEYFSETQRNKGNFPGRFSGRQFSNSRSEMNVSTLELGDSALYLCASSPSGRAWDEQFFGPGTRLTVL.